Presented here are 30 T cell receptor beta chains from one specimen sequenced in a study of cytomegalovirus exposure and HLA in healthy donors. PCR primers comprised 60 Vbeta and 13 Jbeta primers. The data were produced by immunoSEQ multiplex PCR, yet TCRdb's version contains in-frame clones alone and is incomplete. The sample gives under 200,000 clones, roughly 79% of which show up once; 2% to 2.5% is in the top ten. The sequenced material came from PBMCs. These receptors were taken from a woman in her twenties or thirties in good health and CMV-seropositive.

The rearrangement links TRBV7-2 to TRBJ2-5, with 7 bases lining up with TRBD1. This CDR3 is built from 15 residues. The V gene's germline CDR1 is SGHTA and CDR2 FQGNSA. J was trimmed by 7 bases and V by 6 bases; bases with no gene match: 14. The CDR3 DNA is TGTGCCAGCAGACGGGACAGTTTAACTGACGGGACCCAGTACTTC. It specifies CASRRDSLTDGTQYF.

This clone was seen just once. The chain couples TRBV21-1 to TRBJ2-7; the table's D call, TRBD1, was not checked against the DNA. TRBV21-1 corresponds to a pseudogene. The length of the CDR3 is 19 residues. The CDR3 is CASNWPGHRKRGDSYEQYF. CDR3 bases: TGTGCCAGCAATTGGCCGGGACACCGAAAGAGGGGAGACTCCTACGAGCAGTACTTC.

This clone occurred a few times. The chain has TRBV28 and TRBJ1-6, with D uncertain. Trimming pared 6 bases from V and 6 bases from J, leaving 15 bases between. The CDR3 spans 15 residues. Germline V CDR1 and CDR2: MDHEN, SYDVKM. The CDR3 spells CASSLLGVGNSPLHF. The CDR3 DNA reads TGTGCCAGCAGCCTACTCGGGGTGGGTAATTCACCCCTCCACTTT.

This chain joins TRBV11-3 and TRBJ2-3; TRBD2 might be the D (6 bases). Germline CDR1 reads SGHNT; CDR2 reads YENEEA. The CDR3 is 14 amino acids. V gave up 5 bases and J gave up 1 base, with 10 bases separating them. The CDR3 DNA follows: TGTGCCAGCAGCCCCGGGACTGGCACAGATACGCAGTATTTT. This gives the protein CASSPGTGTDTQYF.

This chain links TRBV9 with TRBJ2-3; a possible D gene is TRBD2 (5 bases). The germline V gene has CDR1 SGDLS and CDR2 YYNGEE. The CDR3 runs 15 residues. Trimming took 0 bases from V and 2 from J, leaving 10 bases between them. This chain's CDR3 is CASSVGGLDTDTQYF. In DNA form, the CDR3 reads TGTGCCAGCAGCGTAGGAGGGCTAGACACAGATACGCAGTATTTT.

The V and J genes are TRBV29-1 and TRBJ1-2; no reliable D call. V was trimmed by 0 bases and J by 5 bases, leaving 13 bases between them. Germline V gene data show CDR1 as SQVTM and CDR2 as ANQGSEA. The CDR3 is made up of 14 amino acids. CDR3 in amino acids: CSVEDRWAGYGYTF. The CDR3 DNA reads TGCAGCGTTGAAGATCGTTGGGCGGGGTATGGCTACACCTTC.

This clone came up once. V and J are TRBV7-9 and TRBJ1-2, with TRBD1 matching 7 bases. J lost 5 bases, V lost 4 bases, and 10 bases had no gene match. The CDR3 is 15 amino acids. Germline V gives CDR1 SEHNR, CDR2 FQNEAQ (reference sequence). The CDR3 protein is CASSSPQGVMYGYTF. CDR3 nucleotides: TGTGCCAGCAGCTCTCCCCAGGGGGTTATGTATGGCTACACCTTC.

The rearrangement joins TRBV27 to TRBJ1-1, with D possibly TRBD1 on 5 matching bases. The CDR3 runs 13 residues. Deletions cut 1 base from V and 3 bases from J, with 6 bases between. Germline V gene lookup returns CDR1 MNHEY and CDR2 SMNVEV (reference sequence). The DNA of the CDR3 is TGTGCCAGCAGTTTATGGGGGGACACTGAAGCTTTCTTT. It yields the protein CASSLWGDTEAFF.

This clone was found once. This chain joins TRBV7-9 and TRBJ1-6, with TRBD1 as a possible D gene (5 bases). Germline CDR1 and CDR2: SEHNR and FQNEAQ (reference sequence). Trimming shortened V by 5 bases and J by 10 bases, and 18 bases separated the two germline ends. CDR3 length: 15 amino acids. CDR3 sequence (DNA): TGTGCCAGCAGCAATGTCCCCCTCGGGGGATCACCCCTCCACTTT. It encodes CASSNVPLGGSPLHF.

This clone showed up just a few times. This chain links TRBV7-2 with TRBJ1-1, with a possible D match to TRBD1 (6 bases). Germline V CDR1 and CDR2: SGHTA, FQGNSA. The V end lost 4 bases, the J end lost 0 bases, and 12 bases lay between the germline ends. CDR3 length: 15 amino acids. The CDR3 sequence: CASSSRTAMNTEAFF. CDR3 DNA sequence: TGTGCCAGCAGCTCTCGGACAGCCATGAACACTGAAGCTTTCTTT.

The chain joins TRBV2 to TRBJ2-7; TRBD2 aligns across 11 bases. CDR3 size: 16 residues. CDR1 SNHLY and CDR2 FYNNEI come from the germline V gene. The V and J ends lost 3 bases and 3 bases, in that order; junction bases with no gene match: 7. The CDR3 region has the DNA TGTGCCAGCAGTGACGTCACTAGCGGGGGTGACTACGAGCAGTACTTC. It is translated as CASSDVTSGGDYEQYF.

This rearrangement joins TRBV6-1 to TRBJ1-1; TRBD1 might be the D (6 bases). Trimming removed 5 bases at V and 7 bases at J, with 17 bases between. CDR1 is MNHNS, CDR2 SASEGT, per germline. The CDR3 length is 14 residues. CDR3 in DNA: TGTGCCAGCAGTAACCCTCAGGGGCCATATGAAGCTTTCTTT. This codes for CASSNPQGPYEAFF.

This clone showed up just once. The chain joins TRBV7-7 to TRBJ2-5; no firm D call. Matching the DNA end better, TRBJ2-7 makes the J call doubtful. This CDR3 is 17 amino acids long. From germline, CDR1 is SSHAT and CDR2 FNYEAQ (reference sequence). The CDR3 DNA follows: TGTGCCAGCAGCGAAGACAAGCTCCCCAATAGTCCCTACGAGCAGTACTTC. Its translation is CASSEDKLPNSPYEQYF.

The chain links TRBV6-1 to TRBJ2-2; TRBD1 aligns across 7 bases. CDR1 and CDR2 from the germline V gene are MNHNS and SASEGT. The junction had 3 bases not matched to a gene; V was cut back by 5 bases and J by 0 bases. The CDR3 has 15 amino acids. The CDR3 coding sequence is TGTGCCAGCAGTCCCGGGACAGCGAACACCGGGGAGCTGTTTTTT. Translated, it gives CASSPGTANTGELFF.

This clone was picked up a small number of times. The sample has other DNA sequences that encode this CDR3 too. The J gene is TRBJ1-2, the V gene TRBV7-8, with TRBD1 as a possible D gene (6 bases). The length of the CDR3 is 14 residues. V was pared by 0 bases and J by 2 bases, with 7 bases between. Germline values: CDR1 SGHVS, CDR2 FQNEAQ. The CDR3 is CASSLAGQNYGYTF. CDR3 bases: TGTGCCAGCAGCTTAGCGGGACAAAACTATGGCTACACCTTC.

The genes are TRBV7-9 and TRBJ1-2; no reliable D call. V was clipped by 3 bases and J by 1 base, with 6 bases between them. The CDR3 has 13 amino acids. Germline V gene lookup returns CDR1 SEHNR and CDR2 FQNEAQ (reference sequence). In DNA, the CDR3 is TGTGCCAGCAGCTTTGAGGGTAACTATGGCTACACCTTC. Translating gives CASSFEGNYGYTF.

This clone turned up a few times. The chain has TRBV6-5 and TRBJ1-1; 7 positions match TRBD1. CDR1 is MNHEY, CDR2 SVGAGI, per germline. V gave up 6 bases and J gave up 5 bases; unmatched junction bases: 9. This CDR3 comprises 14 residues. The CDR3 is CASSMATGRTEAFF. The CDR3 DNA is TGTGCCAGCAGCATGGCGACAGGGCGGACTGAAGCTTTCTTT.

The J gene is TRBJ2-5, the V gene TRBV7-2, with D possibly being TRBD1 (5 bases). CDR3 length: 16 amino acids. Germline CDR1 SGHTA, CDR2 FQGNSA. V was pared by 5 bases and J by 2 bases, with 18 bases between. The CDR3 spells CASSIRGSRSQETQYF. Written as DNA, the CDR3 is TGTGCCAGCAGCATTAGGGGTTCGCGGTCGCAAGAGACCCAGTACTTC. The full variable domain, with the rest looked up from reference TRBV7-2 and TRBJ2-5, is GAGVSQSPSNKVTEKGKDVELRCDPISGHTALYWYRQSLGQGLEFLIYFQGNSAPDKSGLPSDRFSAERTGGSVSTLTIQRTQQEDSAVYLCASSIRGSRSQETQYFGPGTRLLVL.

The chain employs TRBV9 and TRBJ2-7, with 13 bases lining up with TRBD2. The CDR3 runs to 15 residues. The V and J ends lost 3 bases and 7 bases, in that order; junction bases with no gene match: 7. Looked up from germline, CDR1 is SGDLS and CDR2 is YYNGEE. The CDR3, as DNA: TGTGCCAGCAGCGCCGGGACTAGCGGGGCGGAAGAGCAGTACTTC. It translates to CASSAGTSGAEEQYF.

This sequence joins TRBV7-9 and TRBJ2-5; D gene unclear. CDR3 length: 15 amino acids. Germline-derived CDR1 and CDR2 are SEHNR and FQNEAQ (reference sequence). Trimming shortened V by 7 bases and J by 0 bases, and 15 bases separated the two germline ends. CDR3 in amino acids: CASNTALRHQETQYF. The CDR3 nucleotides are TGTGCCAGCAACACAGCTCTACGACACCAAGAGACCCAGTACTTC. Full variable domain (remainder filled in from reference TRBV7-9 and TRBJ2-5): DTGVSQNPRHKITKRGQNVTFRCDPISEHNRLYWYRQTLGQGPEFLTYFQNEAQLEKSRLLSDRFSAERPKGSFSTLEIQRTEQGDSAMYLCASNTALRHQETQYFGPGTRLLVL.

V usage is TRBV2 and J usage is TRBJ1-5; D is uncertain. Trimming took 4 bases from V and 7 from J, leaving 14 bases between them. Germline V gene data show CDR1 as SNHLY and CDR2 as FYNNEI. CDR3 size: 14 residues. The CDR3 protein is CASSGEGIGQPQHF. In DNA, the CDR3 is TGTGCCAGCAGTGGTGAGGGAATAGGGCAGCCCCAGCATTTT.

This clone occurred many times. This chain joins TRBV4-3 and TRBJ2-5; maybe TRBD2 (7 bases). V gave up 0 bases and J gave up 7 bases, with 15 bases separating them. Germline V gene sequence: CDR1 LGHNA, CDR2 YSLEER. The CDR3 consists of 15 residues. CDR3 amino acids: CASSQDRGAIGTQYF. CDR3 DNA sequence: TGCGCCAGCAGCCAAGATCGGGGGGCCATAGGGACCCAGTACTTC.

This clone was observed once. The chain carries TRBV5-4 and TRBJ1-1; 7 bases agree with TRBD1. Germline V CDR1 and CDR2: SGHNT, YYREEE (reference sequence). V lost 2 bases, J lost 9 bases, and 13 bases stayed unmatched. The CDR3 totals 15 residues. The CDR3 DNA is TGTGCCAGCAGCTTTGGCCCGCTCGGGACAGCCCAAGCTTTCTTT. Its protein is CASSFGPLGTAQAFF.

The J gene is TRBJ1-1, the V gene TRBV4-3, with 9 bases aligning to TRBD1. The germline CDR1 and CDR2 sequences are LGHNA and YSLEER. Trimming at V came to 4 bases and at J to 4 bases, leaving 7 bases not matched to a gene. This CDR3 region has 15 residues. The CDR3 nucleotides read TGCGCCAGCAGCCGCTTTACAGGGGGCGGCACTGAAGCTTTCTTT. Translating gives CASSRFTGGGTEAFF.

V and J are TRBV6-5 and TRBJ1-1; D possibly corresponds to TRBD1 (5 bases). Germline loops: CDR1 MNHEY, CDR2 SVGAGI. Trimming stripped 2 bases from V and 3 bases from J, with 13 bases between. The CDR3 covers 15 residues. The CDR3 here is CASSYGFRGDTEAFF. CDR3 DNA sequence: TGTGCCAGCAGTTACGGCTTTCGGGGGGACACTGAAGCTTTCTTT.

Note on this clone: Other DNA sequences in this sample translate to the same CDR3. CDR3 nucleotides: TGTGCCAGCAGCTTAGGACAGGGGAACACTGAAGCTTTCTTT. Translation gives CASSLGQGNTEAFF. J is TRBJ1-1 and V is TRBV7-6; 7 nucleotides agree with TRBD1. Germline values: CDR1 SGHVS, CDR2 FNYEAQ. J gave up 1 base and V 1 base, and 0 bases lay outside the gene matches. The CDR3 consists of 14 residues. Based on the CDR3 plus reference TRBV7-6 and TRBJ1-1, the full variable domain is GAGVSQSPRYKVTKRGQDVALRCDPISGHVSLYWYRQALGQGPEFLTYFNYEAQQDKSGLPNDRFSAERPEGSISTLTIQRTEQRDSAMYRCASSLGQGNTEAFFGQGTRLTVV.

The chain employs TRBV20-1 and TRBJ2-7, with D unclear. V shed 1 base and J shed 6 bases, with 4 bases lying between them. The CDR3 has 10 residues. Germline values: CDR1 DFQATT, CDR2 SNEGSKA (reference sequence). The CDR3 here is CSARGAEQYF. As DNA, the CDR3 is TGCAGTGCTAGAGGGGCCGAGCAGTACTTC.

The J gene is TRBJ1-6, the V gene TRBV10-2; TRBD1 is a possible D gene (5 bases). This CDR3 contains 21 residues. Per the germline V gene, CDR1 is WSHSY and CDR2 is SAAADI. Trimming took off 3 bases at V and 10 bases at J, with 34 bases between the two ends. In DNA, the CDR3 is TGCGCCAGCAGTGAATTAGTGGCAGGGAAGTCAATTTGGGTTTTTGGATCACCCCTCCACTTT. Translating gives CASSELVAGKSIWVFGSPLHF.

This sequence joins TRBV30 and TRBJ2-1; the match to TRBD2 covers 7 bases. The CDR3 runs 13 residues. Unmatched junction bases numbered 5, after V lost 2 bases and J lost 7 bases. Germline loops: CDR1 GTSNPN, CDR2 SVGIG (reference sequence). In nucleotides, the CDR3 is TGTGCCTGGAGTTTCCCTAGCGGTAATGAGCAGTTCTTC. As protein: CAWSFPSGNEQFF. The full variable domain, rest sourced from reference TRBV30 and TRBJ2-1, is SQTIHQWPATLVQPVGSPLSLECTVEGTSNPNLYWYRQAAGRGLQLLFYSVGIGQISSEVPQNLSASRPQDRQFILSSKKLLLSDSGFYLCAWSFPSGNEQFFGPGTRLTVL.

The genes are TRBV10-2 and TRBJ2-1; D might be TRBD2 (7 bases). The CDR3 sequence is 20 residues long. Trimming left V 2 bases short and J 4 bases short, with 27 bases between. Per the germline V gene, CDR1 is WSHSY and CDR2 is SAAADI. The CDR3, as DNA: TGCGCCAGCAGTGAGGGGGGACACAAGTTTGGGCGGGGGCTTTACAATGAGCAGTTCTTC. Translation: CASSEGGHKFGRGLYNEQFF.